The source of this T cell receptor (beta chain) is a study of T cell repertoires in cytomegalovirus infection. Study context: CMV epitopes that were recently identified and HLA-C-restricted were used alongside well-studied HLA-B-restricted ones. Matching HLA type and CMV infection were both indicated by public TCR beta signatures. Study-wide points: Clonotype analysis showed dominance of the ex vivo response by HLA-C-restricted CMV-specific TCR beta clonotypes. Of the TCR beta families, the public ones yielded a cumulative frequency that identified carriers of CMV plus the relevant HLA.

The germline V gene has CDR1 SGHVS and CDR2 FNYEAQ. This CDR3 has 14 amino acids. V was cut by 4 bases and J by 2 bases, with 9 bases left in between. In this sample, this clonotype turned up many times. Its specificity is not known. TCRdb used MiXCR to reprocess the reads, holding one entry per CDR3 protein. The repertoire includes around 770,000 distinct CDR3 sequences, almost 30% of them detected once, and less than 15% sits in the top ten. This TCR came from a human donor in good health (CMV status not recorded). Some clones in this sample may be carry-over from other donors' samples. The V call is TRBV7-6, the J call TRBJ2-1, with TRBD1 as a possible D gene (6 bases). Sample: cultured CD8+ T cells from PBMCs, taken from culture after CMV antigen stimulation. The CDR3 protein is CASSSRTAYNEQFF. CDR3 bases: TGTGCCAGCAGCTCCCGGACAGCCTACAATGAGCAGTTCTTC.